One sample yielded the 19 T cell receptor beta chains listed below, sequenced in a study of beta chain features in type 1 diabetes. Isolated RNA was reverse transcribed in full, so expressed TCRB transcripts were sequenced. TCRdb's copy holds only in-frame clones and misses some; the assay was immunoSEQ multiplex PCR. Altogether about 410,000 clones are present, approximately 14% being singletons, with the ten largest covering 0.035% to 0.045%. Sequencing was performed on naive CD4+ T cells from blood. These TCRs come from a man between 25 and 39 years old in good health.

This clone was observed a few times. The chain uses TRBV5-1 and TRBJ2-5; D is perhaps TRBD2 (6 bases). In germline, CDR1 is SGHRS, CDR2 YFSETQ. V shed 0 bases and J shed 4 bases, with 10 bases lying between them. This CDR3 is 14 amino acids long. In nucleotides, the CDR3 is TGCGCCAGCAGCTTGGGTGCGGGACCAGAGACCCAGTACTTC. It codes for CASSLGAGPETQYF.

This clone was detected only a few times. This chain connects TRBV19 to TRBJ1-2, with D perhaps matching TRBD1 (6 bases). The CDR3 runs 14 residues. V was shortened by 7 bases and J by 5 bases, with 17 bases between the two germline ends. The germline V gene encodes CDR1 LNHDA and CDR2 SQIVND (reference sequence). The CDR3 DNA reads TGTGCCAGTAACCTGCTACAGGGAGGATATGGCTACACCTTC. Translation: CASNLLQGGYGYTF.

This clone occurred a few times. The rearrangement uses TRBV14 and TRBJ2-4; possibly TRBD2 for D (6 bases). The germline V and J ends were trimmed by 8 bases and 1 base, with 24 bases remaining between them. There are 18 residues in the CDR3. Per the germline V gene, CDR1 is SGHDN and CDR2 is FVKESK. CDR3 DNA sequence: TGTGCCAGCCCCAATACACCCGACGGGGGAGTTGCCAAAAACATTCAGTACTTC. Protein: CASPNTPDGGVAKNIQYF.

The sample holds one count of this clone. The sample has other DNA sequences that encode this CDR3 too. This chain connects TRBV25-1 to TRBJ1-2, with D uncertain. The V end lost 2 bases, the J end lost 2 bases, and 0 bases lay between the germline ends. Germline CDR1 reads MGHDK; CDR2 reads SYGVNS. The CDR3 totals 11 residues. CDR3 in amino acids: CASSENYGYTF. The DNA for the CDR3 is TGTGCCAGCAGTGAAAACTATGGCTACACCTTC.

This chain connects TRBV19 to TRBJ2-3; D call uncertain. This CDR3 has 11 residues. CDR1 is LNHDA, CDR2 SQIVND, per germline (reference sequence). Trimming removed 0 bases at V and 5 bases at J, with 0 bases between. CDR3 sequence reads: CASSIEDTQYF. The DNA of the CDR3 is TGTGCCAGTAGTATAGAAGATACGCAGTATTTT.

CDR3 in amino acids: CSVEDHRSTDTQYF. The CDR3 DNA follows: TGCAGCGTTGAAGACCACCGGAGCACAGATACGCAGTATTTT. V is TRBV29-1 and J is TRBJ2-3; D gene uncertain. Germline-derived CDR1 and CDR2 are SQVTM and ANQGSEA. V dropped 0 bases and J dropped 0 bases, with 7 bases sitting between them. This CDR3 comprises 14 residues.

There are a few counts of this clone. The chain combines TRBV2 with TRBJ2-5; TRBD2 matches 10 bases. The trim removed 7 bases at V and 4 bases at J, leaving 9 bases unmatched. This CDR3 has 15 amino acids. Germline loops: CDR1 SNHLY, CDR2 FYNNEI. DNA of the CDR3: TGTGCCAGCAACCGCGTAGTAGCGGGAGGAGAGACCCAGTACTTC. Its protein is CASNRVVAGGETQYF.

The chain is built from TRBV30 and TRBJ2-1, with D tentatively TRBD2 (5 bases). Germline CDR1 reads GTSNPN; CDR2 reads SVGIG (reference sequence). The V gene lost 7 bases and the J gene lost 9 bases, with 22 bases spanning the gap. The CDR3 length is 14 residues. The CDR3 DNA follows: TGTGCCTCTAACGAGGGAGTCCGGGTCAGTGAGCAGTTCTTC. Its translation is CASNEGVRVSEQFF.

V usage is TRBV4-3 and J usage is TRBJ2-7, with 11 bases aligning to TRBD2. The CDR3 length is 16 residues. J gave up 6 bases and V 4 bases, and 11 bases lay outside the gene matches. Germline V gene sequence: CDR1 LGHNA, CDR2 YSLEER. This CDR3 is CASSPRLAGMKGEQYV. CDR3 DNA: TGCGCCAGCAGCCCTCGACTAGCGGGAATGAAGGGCGAGCAGTACGTC.

This clone was counted a few times. V is TRBV29-1 and J is TRBJ1-2, with 8 bases matching TRBD1. This CDR3 has 13 residues. Per germline, CDR1 SQVTM and CDR2 ANQGSEA. Trimming at V came to 7 bases and at J to 7 bases, leaving 11 bases not matched to a gene. The CDR3 here is CSASKTGAFGYTF. The CDR3 DNA follows: TGCAGCGCCTCCAAGACAGGGGCGTTTGGCTACACCTTC.

The V gene is TRBV6-6, the J gene TRBJ2-7; D is perhaps TRBD1 (5 bases). This CDR3 region has 15 residues. From germline, CDR1 is MNHNY and CDR2 SVGAGI (reference sequence). V was cut by 6 bases and J by 5 bases, with 20 bases left in between. CDR3: CASSKGHHLDHEQYV. DNA of the CDR3: TGTGCCAGCAGCAAAGGACATCATTTAGACCACGAGCAGTACGTC.

V is TRBV25-1 and J is TRBJ2-5; D might be TRBD2 (6 bases). The CDR3 runs 15 residues. V gave up 5 bases and J gave up 2 bases, with 15 bases separating them. Germline CDR1 reads MGHDK; CDR2 reads SYGVNS. CDR3 bases: TGTGCCAGCAGTTTCCCGGCCGCGGGACAAGAGACCCAGTACTTC. It translates to CASSFPAAGQETQYF.

The CDR3 bases are TGTGCCAGCAGCTGGAGACAGGGCCGAAACTCTGGGGCCAACGTCCTGACTTTC. Translating it yields CASSWRQGRNSGANVLTF. The chain combines TRBV7-9 with TRBJ2-6, with 7 bases identical to TRBD1. Germline V gives CDR1 SEHNR, CDR2 FQNEAQ (reference sequence). This CDR3 comprises 18 residues. V trimming: 4 bases; J trimming: 0 bases; junction bases outside the gene matches: 9.

There are many counts of this clone. The chain recombines TRBV7-2 with TRBJ2-1; perhaps TRBD1 as D (6 bases). Per the germline V gene, CDR1 is SGHTA and CDR2 is FQGNSA. The V and J ends lost 1 base and 8 bases respectively, with 15 bases between them. The CDR3 has 15 residues. The CDR3 region is CASSLETGRRHEQFF. The CDR3 DNA sequence: TGTGCCAGCAGCTTAGAAACAGGGAGACGCCATGAGCAGTTCTTC.

This clone was picked up a small number of times. This chain joins TRBV2 and TRBJ2-5, with TRBD1 matching over 7 bases. The CDR3 runs 15 residues. The ends lost 4 bases at V and 0 bases at J; junction bases unmatched: 5. In germline, CDR1 is SNHLY, CDR2 FYNNEI. CDR3 in DNA: TGTGCCAGCAGTGGGACAGGATGGTACCAAGAGACCCAGTACTTC. Its protein product is CASSGTGWYQETQYF.

This clone turned up a few times. The chain has TRBV4-3 and TRBJ1-6, with D uncertain. CDR1 and CDR2 from the germline V gene are LGHNA and YSLEER. The CDR3 runs to 15 residues. V gave up 1 base and J gave up 8 bases, with 12 bases separating them. The CDR3 DNA sequence: TGCGCCAGCAGCCAAGTGGTATCGAGGGATTCACCCCTCCACTTT. Residues: CASSQVVSRDSPLHF.

The chain links TRBV10-3 to TRBJ1-4; D unresolved. V was trimmed by 3 bases and J by 4 bases, leaving 6 bases between them. The CDR3 loop spans 13 amino acids. Germline CDR1 and CDR2: ENHRY and SYGVKD. Written as DNA, the CDR3 is TGTGCCATCAGTGAACGGCATAATGAAAAACTGTTTTTT. Translated, it gives CAISERHNEKLFF.

This clone came up many times. This chain uses TRBV14 with TRBJ2-3; D assignment may be TRBD1 or TRBD2 (6 bases each). Germline CDR1 is SGHDN and CDR2 is FVKESK. This CDR3 is built from 17 residues. The ends were cut back, 1 base at V and 4 bases at J, with 18 bases in the middle. The CDR3 here is CASSQVFSGAGPDTQYF. DNA for the CDR3: TGTGCCAGCAGCCAAGTCTTTTCGGGGGCCGGTCCAGATACGCAGTATTTT.

The CDR3 loop is CASRAGAEQYF. The CDR3, as DNA: TGTGCCAGCAGGGCCGGGGCCGAGCAGTACTTC. The genes are TRBV2 and TRBJ2-7, with D perhaps assigned TRBD1 or TRBD2 (5 bases each). Germline loops: CDR1 SNHLY, CDR2 FYNNEI. This CDR3 region has 11 residues. Trimming took off 6 bases at V and 6 bases at J, with 9 bases between the two ends.